This record concerns one T cell receptor beta chain sequence. Its matching antigen is unknown. This sample stems from a study of CD8 T cells in Susac syndrome. Study conclusions and caveats: Acknowledgment was made by the study that its TCR sequencing and HLA analysis involved a relatively small number of individuals.

A quantity of roughly 0.5 to 1 ug RNA underwent reverse transcription using random hexamers. With immunoSEQ multiplex PCR, TCR beta CDR3 was amplified across 54 Vbeta and 13 Jbeta. TCRdb used MiXCR to reprocess the immunoSEQ multiplex PCR reads, holding one entry per CDR3 protein. The sample includes roughly 180,000 distinct CDR3 sequences, about 94% of them seen just once. Healthy donors served as the controls. They were matched for age and sex. TEMRA cells underwent FACS enrichment and CD8+ and CD4+ T cells underwent negative isolation. Trimming removed 7 bases from V and 2 bases from J; junction bases left unmatched: 12. The CDR3 contains 16 residues. Germline loops: CDR1 SNHLY, CDR2 FYNNEI.

The chain has TRBV2 and TRBJ1-2; 8 bases are shared with TRBD1. The clonotype was recovered from a human donor in good health. Sequencing input: CD4+ T cells from PBMCs. Written as DNA, the CDR3 is TGTGCCAGCACCGAGGGACAGGTCCTCTTAAACTATGGCTACACCTTC. This codes for CASTEGQVLLNYGYTF.